This T cell receptor beta chain was profiled in a study of T-cell memory formation after mild COVID-19. Study-wide findings and caveats: A second wave expanding day 15 to 37 was CD4+-biased; contracting clones were balanced. The appearance of some responding clones in pre-infection memory suggested that cross-reactive memory joined. The study found contracting CD4+ clones mainly in CM and EM and contracting CD8+ clones in EMRA.

Constant-segment-primed 5'RACE gave TCR alpha and TCR beta cDNA libraries with sample barcodes and UMIs. TCRdb passed the 5' RACE reads through MiXCR, listing each CDR3 protein once. In the table there are some 330,000 distinct CDR3 sequences, around 21% of which are singletons. The CDR3 has 18 amino acids. The V end was cut by 0 bases, the J end by 1 base, with 16 bases between. Germline values: CDR1 MGHRA, CDR2 YSYEKL. Regarding this clonotype: Its antigen is unknown.

This TCR was recovered from an adult woman who had mild COVID-19 (a few samples of this study predate the infection). Cell type and time point are not known. The genes are TRBV4-1 and TRBJ1-5, with no clear D. The sequenced material came from PBMCs or a T cell subset sorted from them (not recorded which). CDR3 sequence (DNA): TGCGCCAGCAGCCAAGATAAGTCCCGGGAATTAAGCAATCAGCCCCAGCATTTT. Translating gives CASSQDKSRELSNQPQHF.